This TCR beta chain appears in the sequencing data of a study of glioma-infiltrating T cells. CDR1 and CDR2 from the germline V gene are MNHNS and SASEGT. The CDR3 consists of 15 residues. V shed 1 base and J shed 2 bases, with 10 bases lying between them. Amplification of TCR alpha and beta CDR3 regions from RNA used iRepertoire nested multiplex PCR. TCRdb reanalysed the multiplex PCR reads using MiXCR and keeps one entry per CDR3 protein. The sample consists of under 150,000 distinct CDR3 sequences, approximately 26% of them appearing once. This sequence originates from a human donor with low-grade glioma or glioblastoma, undergoing nonglioma brain surgery, or in good health (not recorded which). What was sequenced was glioma tissue, nonneoplastic brain tissue, or PBMCs (not recorded which). The chain joins TRBV6-1 to TRBJ2-3; unclear D gene. CDR3 DNA sequence: TGTGCCAGCAGTGAAGGATCCCGATCCACAGATACGCAGTATTTT. Translating it yields CASSEGSRSTDTQYF.